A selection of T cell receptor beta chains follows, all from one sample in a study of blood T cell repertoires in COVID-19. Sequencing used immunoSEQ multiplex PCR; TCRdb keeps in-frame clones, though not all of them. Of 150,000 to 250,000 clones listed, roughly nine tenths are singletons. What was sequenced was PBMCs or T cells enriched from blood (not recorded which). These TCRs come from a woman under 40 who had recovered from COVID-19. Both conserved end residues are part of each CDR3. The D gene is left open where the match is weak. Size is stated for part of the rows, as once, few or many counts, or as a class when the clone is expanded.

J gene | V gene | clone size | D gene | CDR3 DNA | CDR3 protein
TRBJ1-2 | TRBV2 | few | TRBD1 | TGTGCCAGCAGTGAACGACAGGGGGCTTTCTATGGCTACACCTTC | CASSERQGAFYGYTF
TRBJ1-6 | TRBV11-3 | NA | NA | TGTGCCAGCAGCTCCCATGAACCGGGGATTTCACCCCTCCACTTT | CASSSHEPGISPLHF
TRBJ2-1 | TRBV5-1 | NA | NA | TGCGCCAGCAGCTTGGTGGGCGGGGTGTACAATGAGCAGTTCTTC | CASSLVGGVYNEQFF
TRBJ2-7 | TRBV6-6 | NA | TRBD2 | TGTGCCAGCACGCCGACTAGCCGCTACTACGAGCAGTACTTC | CASTPTSRYYEQYF
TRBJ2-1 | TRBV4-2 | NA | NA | TGTGCCAGCAGCCAAGCTGATGGTGGGAGACGGCAGTTCTTC | CASSQADGGRRQFF
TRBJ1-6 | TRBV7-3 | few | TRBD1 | TGTGCCAGCAGCTTAGGGACAGCGAATTCACCCCTCCACTTT | CASSLGTANSPLHF
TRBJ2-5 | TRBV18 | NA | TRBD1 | TGTGCCAGCTCACTTGGGACAGGGGGCGTAGAGACCCAGTACTTC | CASSLGTGGVETQYF
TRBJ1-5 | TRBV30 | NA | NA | TGTGCCTGGAGTGGAGACAACAATCAGCCCCAGCATTTT | CAWSGDNNQPQHF
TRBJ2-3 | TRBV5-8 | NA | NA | TGTGCCAGCAGCTACGGGACTGCCACAGATACGCAGTATTTT | CASSYGTATDTQYF
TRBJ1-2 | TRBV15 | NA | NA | TGTGCCACCAGCAGAGACAGGGACTATGGCTACACCTTC | CATSRDRDYGYTF
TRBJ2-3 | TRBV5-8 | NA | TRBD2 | TGTGCCAGCAGCCCTAGCGGGGGCCACACAGATACGCAGTATTTT | CASSPSGGHTDTQYF
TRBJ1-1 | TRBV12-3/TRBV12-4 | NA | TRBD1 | TGTGCCAGCAGTCCCGGACAGGACACTGAAGCTTTCTTT | CASSPGQDTEAFF
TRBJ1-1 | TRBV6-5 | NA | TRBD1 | TGTGCCAGCGAATACGGACAGGGGATGAACACTGAAGCTTTCTTT | CASEYGQGMNTEAFF
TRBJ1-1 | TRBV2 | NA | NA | TGTGCCAGTAACACAAGGAGGAACACTGAAGCTTTCTTT | CASNTRRNTEAFF
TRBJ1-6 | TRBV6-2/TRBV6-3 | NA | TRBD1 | TGTGCCAGCAGTTACCGGGGACAGGGAAGTTCACCCCTCCACTTT | CASSYRGQGSSPLHF
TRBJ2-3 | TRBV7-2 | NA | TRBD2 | TGTGCCAGCAGCCCGTGGCTAGCGGGTAGCACAGATACGCAGTATTTT | CASSPWLAGSTDTQYF
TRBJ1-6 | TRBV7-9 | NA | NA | TGTGCCAGCAGTCTAGAACAGGGAACCCTCCACTTT | CASSLEQGTLHF
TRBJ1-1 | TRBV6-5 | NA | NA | TGTGCCATCTCACAGGTGAACACTGAAGCTTTCTTT | CAISQVNTEAFF
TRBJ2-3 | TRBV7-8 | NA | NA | TGTGCCAGCAGCTTGAGTCCTGGGCCAGATACGCAGTATTTT | CASSLSPGPDTQYF
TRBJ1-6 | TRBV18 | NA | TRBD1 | TGTGCCAGCTCACCCACGACAGACAGGGGGCAAGGTTCACCCCTCCACTTT | CASSPTTDRGQGSPLHF
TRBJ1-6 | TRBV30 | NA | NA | TGTGCCCGGAAACAGGGTGGGGAGTCACCCCTCCACTTT | CARKQGGESPLHF
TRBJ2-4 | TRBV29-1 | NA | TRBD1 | TGCAGCGTTGAACAGGGGGCGGAAAACATTCAGTACTTC | CSVEQGAENIQYF
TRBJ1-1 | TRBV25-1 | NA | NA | TGTGCCAGCCTTGGACACGGCGGAATGAACACTGAAGCTTTCTTT | CASLGHGGMNTEAFF
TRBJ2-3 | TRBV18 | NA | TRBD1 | TGTGCCAACTCGGGGACAGGGAGCACAGATACGCAGTATTTT | CANSGTGSTDTQYF